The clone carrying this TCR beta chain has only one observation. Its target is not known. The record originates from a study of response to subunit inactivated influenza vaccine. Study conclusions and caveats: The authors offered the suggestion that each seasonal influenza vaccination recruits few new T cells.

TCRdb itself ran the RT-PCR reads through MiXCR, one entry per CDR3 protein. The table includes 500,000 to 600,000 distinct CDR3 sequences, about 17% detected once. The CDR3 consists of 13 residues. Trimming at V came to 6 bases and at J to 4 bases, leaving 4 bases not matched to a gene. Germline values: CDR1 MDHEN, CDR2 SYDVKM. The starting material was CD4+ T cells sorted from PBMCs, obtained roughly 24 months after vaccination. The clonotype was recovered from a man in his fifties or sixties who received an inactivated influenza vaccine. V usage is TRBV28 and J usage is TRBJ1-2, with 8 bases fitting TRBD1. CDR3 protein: CASRTGQGYGYTF. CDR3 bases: TGTGCCAGCAGAACCGGACAGGGCTATGGCTACACCTTC.